This T cell receptor beta chain was obtained from a study of T cell responses to AZD1222 COVID-19 vaccine. Study-wide points: Per reports, nearly half of all spike-specific TCRs target regions that are unmutated in variants. When two AZD1222 doses had been given, Spike-specific TCR breadth and depth rose.

Trimming removed 1 base from V and 0 bases from J, with 7 bases in between. This CDR3 spans 15 amino acids. Germline CDR1 and CDR2: LNHDA and SQIVND (reference sequence). A word on this clone: Its target is unknown.

The protocol was immunoSEQ multiplex PCR, while the TCRdb copy is restricted to in-frame clones and leaves out a portion. The repertoire consists of fewer than 120,000 clones, with roughly 92% occurring once and the leading ten covering 2% to 2.5%. Sequences were derived from peripheral blood, sampled 28 days after the second AZD1222 dose. This chain connects TRBV19 to TRBJ1-5; perhaps TRBD1 as D (5 bases). The sequence came from an adult who received the AZD1222 COVID-19 vaccine. The CDR3 region has the DNA TGTGCCAGTAGTATAGGGGGGAATAGCAATCAGCCCCAGCATTTT. Amino acids: CASSIGGNSNQPQHF.